This TCR beta chain was identified in a study of T cell repertoires in cytomegalovirus infection. TCRdb processed the reads anew with MiXCR; each CDR3 protein has one entry. The repertoire holds around 900,000 distinct CDR3 sequences, with about a third as singletons. Comment on this clonotype: Its cognate antigen is unknown.

The ends lost 2 bases at V and 3 bases at J; junction bases unmatched: 3. Germline assignment: CDR1 SEHNR and CDR2 FQNEAQ (reference sequence). The CDR3 loop spans 15 amino acids. The clonotype originates from a human donor in good health (CMV status not recorded). Some clones in this sample may be carry-over from other donors' samples. Sequencing was performed on cultured CD8+ T cells from PBMCs, taken from culture after CMV antigen stimulation. The chain uses TRBV7-9 and TRBJ2-5; TRBD2 matches 10 bases. Here the CDR3 reads CASSLKAGGKETQYF. The DNA for the CDR3 is TGTGCCAGCAGCTTAAAAGCGGGGGGGAAAGAGACCCAGTACTTC.